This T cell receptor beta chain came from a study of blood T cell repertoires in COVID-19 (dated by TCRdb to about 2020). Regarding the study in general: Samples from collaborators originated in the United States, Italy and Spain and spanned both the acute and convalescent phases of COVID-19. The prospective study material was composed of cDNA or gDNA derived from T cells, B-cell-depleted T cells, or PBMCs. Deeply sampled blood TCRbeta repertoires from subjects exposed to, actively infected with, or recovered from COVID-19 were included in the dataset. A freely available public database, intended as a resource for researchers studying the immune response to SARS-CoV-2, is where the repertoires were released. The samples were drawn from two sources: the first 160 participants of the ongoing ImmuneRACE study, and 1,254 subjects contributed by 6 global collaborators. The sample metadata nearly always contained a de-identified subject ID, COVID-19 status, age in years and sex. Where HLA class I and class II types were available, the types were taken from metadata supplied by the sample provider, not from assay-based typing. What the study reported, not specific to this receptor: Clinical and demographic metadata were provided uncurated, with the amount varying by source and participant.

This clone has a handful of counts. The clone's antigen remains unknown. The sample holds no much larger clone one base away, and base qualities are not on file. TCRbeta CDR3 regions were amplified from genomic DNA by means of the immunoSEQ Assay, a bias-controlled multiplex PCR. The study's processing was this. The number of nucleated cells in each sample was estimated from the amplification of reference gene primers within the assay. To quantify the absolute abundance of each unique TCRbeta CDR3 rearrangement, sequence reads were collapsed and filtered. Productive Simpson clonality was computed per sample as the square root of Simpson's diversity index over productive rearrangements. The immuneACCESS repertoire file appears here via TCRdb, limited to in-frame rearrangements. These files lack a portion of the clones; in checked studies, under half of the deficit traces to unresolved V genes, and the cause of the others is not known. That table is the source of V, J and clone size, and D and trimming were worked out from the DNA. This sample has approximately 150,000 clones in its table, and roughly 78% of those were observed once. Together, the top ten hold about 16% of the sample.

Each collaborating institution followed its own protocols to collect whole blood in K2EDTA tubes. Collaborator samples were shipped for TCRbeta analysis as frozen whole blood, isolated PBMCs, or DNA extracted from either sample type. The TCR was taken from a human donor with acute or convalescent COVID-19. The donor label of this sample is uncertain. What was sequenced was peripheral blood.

The encoded CDR3 is CASSGNRGVSNQPQHF. The DNA sequence is TGTGCCAGCAGCGGAAACAGGGGGGTTAGCAATCAGCCCCAGCATTTT. This chain joins TRBV5-8 to TRBJ1-5, with 8 bases matching TRBD1. CDR3 length: 16 amino acids, cysteine to phenylalanine. Just the 48-base CDR3 DNA is kept, in frame starting at base 1. Relative to germline, V is missing 4 bases and J is missing 0 bases, with 6 bases of the junction outside any gene match. Sequences SGHTS (CDR1) and YDEGEE (CDR2) are obtained from the germline V gene.